This T cell receptor (beta chain) comes out of a study of cytomegalovirus exposure and HLA in healthy donors. Use of 60 Vbeta and 13 Jbeta primers characterized the PCR. Sequenced by immunoSEQ multiplex PCR; TCRdb stores in-frame clones only, minus some. The data contain around 160,000 clones, approximately 83% of them singletons. With 3 bases removed from V and 3 bases from J, the gap between germline ends came to 9 bases. The CDR3 consists of 13 residues. Germline lookup yields CDR1 SGHKS and CDR2 YYEKEE (reference sequence). V gene TRBV5-5 combines with J gene TRBJ1-2, with a possible D match to TRBD1 (6 bases). This receptor was identified in a young woman in good health and CMV-seronegative. The specimen was PBMCs. CDR3 DNA: TGTGCCAGCAGCTCGGACAGCTACTATGGCTACACCTTC. It is translated as CASSSDSYYGYTF.